The 8 T cell receptor beta chains below were found in one sample sequenced in a study of cytotoxic CD8 clonotypes in ibrutinib-treated CLL. TCRdb's table, derived via immunoSEQ multiplex PCR, lists solely in-frame clones and lacks some. The sample records about 200,000 clones, roughly three quarters being singletons. Sequencing used PBMCs, obtained after 12 months of ibrutinib treatment. All receptors come from a human donor with chronic lymphocytic leukemia.

The count of this clone is one. The rearrangement joins TRBV18 to TRBJ2-2, with D tentatively TRBD1 (5 bases). Trimming left V 3 bases short and J 6 bases short, with 14 bases between. Germline V gene sequence: CDR1 KGHSH, CDR2 LQKENI. There are 15 residues in the CDR3. This CDR3 is CASSPSQAGSGELFF. The DNA for the CDR3 is TGTGCCAGCTCACCCTCCCAAGCAGGGTCCGGGGAGCTGTTTTTT.

The table lists this clone with a few counts. The sample contains more than one DNA sequence encoding this CDR3. The chain combines TRBV7-9 with TRBJ2-7; D remains unclear. CDR3 length: 12 amino acids. Germline CDR1 is SEHNR and CDR2 is FQNEAQ (reference sequence). Deletions cut 3 bases from V and 3 bases from J, with 6 bases between. The CDR3 DNA follows: TGTGCCAGCAGCTTCTCGGGCTACGAGCAGTACTTC. Protein sequence: CASSFSGYEQYF.

The chain is built from TRBV15 and TRBJ1-5, with 9 bases that match TRBD1. From germline, CDR1 is LNHNV and CDR2 YYDKDF (reference sequence). The CDR3 is made up of 14 amino acids. V lost 5 bases, J lost 4 bases, and 3 bases stayed unmatched. CDR3 bases: TGTGCCACCAGCGTGGACAGGGGTAATCAGCCCCAGCATTTT. Translated, it gives CATSVDRGNQPQHF. The full variable domain, completed using reference TRBV15 and TRBJ1-5, is DAMVIQNPRYQVTQFGKPVTLSCSQTLNHNVMYWYQQKSSQAPKLLFHYYDKDFNNEADTPDNFQSRRPNTSFCFLDIRSPGLGDTAMYLCATSVDRGNQPQHFGDGTRLSIL.

With respect to this clone: The sample holds other DNA sequences that translate to the same CDR3. This rearrangement joins TRBV7-9 to TRBJ1-2, with D possibly being TRBD1 (6 bases). Trimming left V 1 base short and J 4 bases short, with 7 bases between. This CDR3 region has 13 residues. The germline CDR1 and CDR2 sequences are SEHNR and FQNEAQ (reference sequence). CDR3 DNA sequence: TGTGCCAGCAGCTTAGGGACAGTCTATGGCTACACCTTC. This sequence encodes CASSLGTVYGYTF.

In nucleotides, the CDR3 is TGTGCCAGCAGCAAAGAAGTCGTCGAAGCTTTCTTT. This gives the protein CASSKEVVEAFF. The V call is TRBV5-5, the J call TRBJ1-1; no clear D gene. Trimming took 4 bases from V and 8 from J, leaving 12 bases between them. Germline CDR1 is SGHKS and CDR2 is YYEKEE (reference sequence). The CDR3 spans 12 residues.

This chain links TRBV5-5 with TRBJ1-2; 8 positions agree with TRBD1. V lost 5 bases, J lost 2 bases, and 8 bases stayed unmatched. Germline lookup yields CDR1 SGHKS and CDR2 YYEKEE (reference sequence). CDR3 length equals 15 residues. Here the CDR3 DNA reads TGTGCCAGCAGTCCGGGACAGGCAGCAAACTATGGCTACACCTTC. It specifies CASSPGQAANYGYTF.

This clone came up many times. DNA of the CDR3: TGTGCCAGCAGTGACAGGCATGGGAAACTGTTTTTT. Translating it yields CASSDRHGKLFF. The chain links TRBV25-1 to TRBJ1-4; D not resolved. This CDR3 comprises 12 residues. Trimming cost V 3 bases and J 11 bases, with 10 bases left between them. Germline V gene data show CDR1 as MGHDK and CDR2 as SYGVNS.

V and J are TRBV5-1 and TRBJ2-5; perhaps TRBD1 as D (6 bases). The germline gives CDR1 SGHRS, CDR2 YFSETQ. The CDR3 length is 16 residues. Trimming took off 0 bases at V and 1 base at J, with 13 bases between the two ends. CDR3 loop: CASSLVTRQVQETQYF. The CDR3 nucleotides read TGCGCCAGCAGCTTGGTAACTAGACAGGTCCAAGAGACCCAGTACTTC.